The 16 T cell receptor beta chains listed next were all sequenced from one sample in a study of blood T cell repertoires in COVID-19. The data were produced by immunoSEQ multiplex PCR, yet TCRdb's version contains in-frame clones alone and is incomplete. The sample carries under 150,000 clones, around four fifths recorded once. The material sequenced was peripheral blood. These receptors all come from a human donor in a cohort sampled during active COVID-19.

The rearrangement links TRBV18 to TRBJ1-2, with 7 nucleotides matching TRBD1. The V segment lost 0 bases and the J segment 3 bases; nucleotides outside the gene matches: 1. Germline-derived CDR1 and CDR2 are KGHSH and LQKENI. The CDR3 has 14 amino acids. The CDR3 loop is CASSPPGTDYGYTF. The CDR3 DNA reads TGTGCCAGCTCACCACCCGGGACAGACTATGGCTACACCTTC.

The chain links TRBV18 to TRBJ1-2; D ambiguous. Per the germline V gene, CDR1 is KGHSH and CDR2 is LQKENI. CDR3 length equals 13 residues. Trimming pared 3 bases from V and 3 bases from J, leaving 8 bases between. CDR3 nucleotides: TGTGCCAGCTCACCTATCACAGACTATGGCTACACCTTC. Its protein product is CASSPITDYGYTF.

This clone ranks as medium-sized. This chain connects TRBV2 to TRBJ2-7, with 8 bases that match TRBD2. The CDR3 has 15 residues. V gave up 2 bases and J gave up 2 bases; unmatched junction bases: 5. Germline CDR1 SNHLY, CDR2 FYNNEI. The CDR3 here is CASSEKRGPTYEQYF. Written as DNA, the CDR3 is TGTGCCAGCAGTGAAAAGCGGGGGCCGACCTACGAGCAGTACTTC.

The chain recombines TRBV19 with TRBJ2-7; TRBD2 matches at 11 bases. Germline lookup yields CDR1 LNHDA and CDR2 SQIVND (reference sequence). CDR3 length: 13 residues. V shed 5 bases and J 5 bases; nucleotides not matched to a gene: 2. This CDR3 reads CASSPTSGNEQYF. In DNA, the CDR3 is TGTGCCAGTAGTCCGACTAGCGGGAACGAGCAGTACTTC.

The rearrangement uses TRBV27 and TRBJ2-5; D uncertain. The germline V and J ends were trimmed by 5 bases and 4 bases, with 11 bases remaining between them. Germline CDR1 is MNHEY and CDR2 is SMNVEV (reference sequence). This CDR3 comprises 13 residues. For the CDR3, the DNA is TGTGCCAGCAGTAGCAGGCTGGGAGAGACCCAGTACTTC. As protein: CASSSRLGETQYF.

This clone was seen more than once but under ten times. This sequence joins TRBV3-1 (or the pseudogene TRBV3-2) and TRBJ1-5; no firm D call. The V gene's germline CDR1 is LGHDT and CDR2 YNNKEL (reference sequence). V shed 1 base and J shed 7 bases, with 8 bases lying between them. The CDR3 covers 13 residues. The CDR3 coding sequence is TGTGCCAGCAGCCAAGGAGGGCAACAGCCCCAGCATTTT. It encodes CASSQGGQQPQHF.

V is TRBV27 and J is TRBJ2-3, with D hard to call. The CDR3 is 14 amino acids. V was shortened by 8 bases and J by 4 bases, with 16 bases between the two germline ends. The germline gives CDR1 MNHEY, CDR2 SMNVEV (reference sequence). CDR3 region: CASATRINPDTQYF. CDR3 DNA: TGTGCCAGCGCTACCCGTATCAACCCAGATACGCAGTATTTT.

V gene TRBV19 combines with J gene TRBJ1-2; the D is unclear. The V gene lost 1 base and the J gene lost 4 bases, with 10 bases spanning the gap. Germline V CDR1 and CDR2: LNHDA, SQIVND (reference sequence). The CDR3 is 14 amino acids. CDR3 DNA: TGTGCCAGTAGTATAGCCGAAGCGGCCTATGGCTACACCTTC. It codes for CASSIAEAAYGYTF.

This clone was seen once. The CDR3 sequence is CASSPFSGAGNEQFF. DNA for the CDR3: TGTGCCAGCAGTCCTTTTTCAGGGGCCGGGAATGAGCAGTTCTTC. This rearrangement joins TRBV27 to TRBJ2-1, with D possibly TRBD1 on 6 matching bases. CDR1 is MNHEY, CDR2 SMNVEV, per germline (reference sequence). The CDR3 has 15 amino acids. The V gene lost 5 bases and the J gene lost 7 bases, with 18 bases spanning the gap.

The V and J genes are TRBV4-2 and TRBJ2-1; 11 nucleotides line up with TRBD1. There are 16 residues in the CDR3. Germline V gene lookup returns CDR1 LGHNA and CDR2 YNFKEQ. V lost 1 base and J lost 4; bases outside the gene matches: 3. CDR3 residues: CASSQVGQGAYNEQFF. The CDR3 region has the DNA TGTGCCAGCAGCCAAGTCGGACAGGGGGCTTACAATGAGCAGTTCTTC.

V usage is TRBV18 and J usage is TRBJ2-3, with 11 bases matching TRBD2. The V and J ends lost 5 bases and 2 bases, in that order; junction bases with no gene match: 6. The germline gives CDR1 KGHSH, CDR2 LQKENI. The CDR3 runs to 16 residues. This CDR3 reads CASSTGTSGTTDTQYF. The CDR3 DNA is TGTGCCAGCTCAACCGGGACTAGCGGTACCACAGATACGCAGTATTTT. Complete variable domain (other parts from reference TRBV18 and TRBJ2-3): NAGVMQNPRHLVRRRGQEARLRCSPMKGHSHVYWYRQLPEEGLKFMVYLQKENIIDESGMPKERFSAEFPKEGPSILRIQQVVRGDSAAYFCASSTGTSGTTDTQYFGPGTRLTVL.

The chain is built from TRBV4-3 and TRBJ1-1, with 8 bases matching TRBD1. This CDR3 is 16 amino acids long. V lost 1 base, J lost 1 base, and 5 bases stayed unmatched. Germline V gene sequence: CDR1 LGHNA, CDR2 YSLEER. This chain's CDR3 is CASSQAVGTGNTEAFF. The CDR3, as DNA: TGCGCCAGCAGCCAAGCGGTCGGGACAGGGAACACTGAAGCTTTCTTT.

The genes are TRBV6-2 or TRBV6-3 and TRBJ2-7, with D perhaps matching TRBD1 (6 bases). The CDR3 extends over 13 amino acids. V lost 2 bases to trimming and J lost 4 bases, with 9 bases between them. Germline CDR1 MNHEY, CDR2 SVGEGT. CDR3 nucleotide sequence: TGTGCCAGCAGTTACCTCACAGGGTACGAGCAGTACTTC. It translates to CASSYLTGYEQYF.

This chain connects TRBV7-2 to TRBJ2-3, with 10 bases fitting TRBD2. There are 14 residues in the CDR3. In germline, CDR1 is SGHTA, CDR2 FQGNSA. V shed 5 bases and J 4 bases; nucleotides not matched to a gene: 3. In DNA form, the CDR3 reads TGTGCCAGCAGCCCCGGACTAGCGGCAGATACGCAGTATTTT. Translating it yields CASSPGLAADTQYF. Full variable domain (missing parts from reference TRBV7-2 and TRBJ2-3): GAGVSQSPSNKVTEKGKDVELRCDPISGHTALYWYRQSLGQGLEFLIYFQGNSAPDKSGLPSDRFSAERTGGSVSTLTIQRTQQEDSAVYLCASSPGLAADTQYFGPGTRLTVL.

V is TRBV7-2 and J is TRBJ1-2; 9 bases match TRBD1. Per the germline V gene, CDR1 is SGHTA and CDR2 is FQGNSA. This CDR3 has 14 amino acids. The J segment lost 6 bases and the V segment lost 5 bases, leaving 7 bases of the junction unmatched. In DNA form, the CDR3 reads TGTGCCAGCAGCCTCGGGACAGGGATCGATGGCTACACCTTC. Its protein product is CASSLGTGIDGYTF.

The chain uses TRBV20-1 and TRBJ2-3, with D possibly matching TRBD2 (6 bases). V lost 3 bases, J lost 4 bases, and 17 bases lay in between. The CDR3 is 15 amino acids. Germline loops: CDR1 DFQATT, CDR2 SNEGSKA (reference sequence). CDR3 bases: TGCAGTGCTAGTTCTGGGGGGACGTGGGCAGATACGCAGTATTTT. Translating it yields CSASSGGTWADTQYF.